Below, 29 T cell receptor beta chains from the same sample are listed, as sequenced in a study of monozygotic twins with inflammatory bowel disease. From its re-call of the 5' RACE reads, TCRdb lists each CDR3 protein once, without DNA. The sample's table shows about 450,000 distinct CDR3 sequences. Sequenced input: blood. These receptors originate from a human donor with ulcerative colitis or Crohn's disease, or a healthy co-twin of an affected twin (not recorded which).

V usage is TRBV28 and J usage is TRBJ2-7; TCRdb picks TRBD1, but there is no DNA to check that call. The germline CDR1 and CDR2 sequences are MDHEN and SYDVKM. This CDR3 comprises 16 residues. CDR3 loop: CASSGRDSQGTYEQYF.

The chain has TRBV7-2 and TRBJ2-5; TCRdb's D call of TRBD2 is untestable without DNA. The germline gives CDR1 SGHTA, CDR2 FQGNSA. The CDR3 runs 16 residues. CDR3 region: CASSLVPAGGQETQYF.

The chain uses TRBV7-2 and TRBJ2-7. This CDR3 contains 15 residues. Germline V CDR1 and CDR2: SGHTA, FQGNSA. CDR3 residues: CASSLVARGAYEQYF.

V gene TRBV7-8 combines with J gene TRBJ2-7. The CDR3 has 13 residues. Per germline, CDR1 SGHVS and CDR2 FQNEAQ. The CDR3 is CASSLERFYEQYF.

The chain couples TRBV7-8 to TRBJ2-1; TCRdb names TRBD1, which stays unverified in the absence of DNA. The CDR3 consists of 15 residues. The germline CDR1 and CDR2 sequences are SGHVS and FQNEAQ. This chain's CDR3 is CASSLWRDRDNEQFF.

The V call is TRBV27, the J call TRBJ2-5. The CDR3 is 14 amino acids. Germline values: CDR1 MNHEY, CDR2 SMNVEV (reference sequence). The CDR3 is CASSLNPFQETQYF.

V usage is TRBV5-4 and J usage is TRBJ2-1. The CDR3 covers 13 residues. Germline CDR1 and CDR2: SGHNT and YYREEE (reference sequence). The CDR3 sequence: CASSRGPNNEQFF.

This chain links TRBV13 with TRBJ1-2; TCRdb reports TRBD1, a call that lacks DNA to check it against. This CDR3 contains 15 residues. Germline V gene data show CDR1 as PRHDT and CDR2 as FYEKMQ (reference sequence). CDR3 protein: CASSLRQDGKHGYTF.

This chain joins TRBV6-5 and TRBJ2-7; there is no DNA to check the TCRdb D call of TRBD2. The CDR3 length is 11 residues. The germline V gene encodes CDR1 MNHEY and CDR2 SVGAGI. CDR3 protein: CASDEGGEQYF.

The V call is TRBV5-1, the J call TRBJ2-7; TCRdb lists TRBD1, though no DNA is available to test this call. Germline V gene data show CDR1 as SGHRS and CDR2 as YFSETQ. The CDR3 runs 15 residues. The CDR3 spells CASSFGRMPDYEQYF.

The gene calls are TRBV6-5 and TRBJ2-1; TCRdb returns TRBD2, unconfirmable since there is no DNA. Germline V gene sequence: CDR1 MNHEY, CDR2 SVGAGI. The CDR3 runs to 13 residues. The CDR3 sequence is CALGAGPYNEQFF.

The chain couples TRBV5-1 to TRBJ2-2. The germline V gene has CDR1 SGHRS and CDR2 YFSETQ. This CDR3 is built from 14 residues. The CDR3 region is CASSLDLTTGELFF.

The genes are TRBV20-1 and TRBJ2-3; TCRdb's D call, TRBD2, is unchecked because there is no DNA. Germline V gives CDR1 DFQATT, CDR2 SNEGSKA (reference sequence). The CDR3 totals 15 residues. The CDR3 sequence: CSAIRRGGNPDTQYF.

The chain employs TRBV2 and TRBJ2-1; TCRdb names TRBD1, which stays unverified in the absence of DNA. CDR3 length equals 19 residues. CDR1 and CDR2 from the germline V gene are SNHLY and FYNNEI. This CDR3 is CASSHPGVSGTGGWNEQFF.

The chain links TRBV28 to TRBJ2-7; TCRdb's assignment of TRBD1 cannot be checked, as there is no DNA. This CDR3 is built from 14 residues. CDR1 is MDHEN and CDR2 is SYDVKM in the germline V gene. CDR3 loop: CASSTGTPSYEQYF.

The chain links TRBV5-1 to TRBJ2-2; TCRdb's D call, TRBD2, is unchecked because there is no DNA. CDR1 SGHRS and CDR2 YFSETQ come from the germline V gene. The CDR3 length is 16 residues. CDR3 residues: CASSVLGLGGHGELFF.

CDR3 loop: CASRLRRGDSLAKNIQYF. The gene calls are TRBV12-2 and TRBJ2-4; TCRdb selects TRBD2, and the lack of DNA leaves this call unchecked. TRBV12-2 represents a pseudogene. The CDR3 contains 18 residues.

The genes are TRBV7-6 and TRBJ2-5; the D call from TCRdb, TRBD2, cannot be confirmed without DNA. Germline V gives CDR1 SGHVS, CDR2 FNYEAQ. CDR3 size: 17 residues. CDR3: CASSLGWTSGSQETQYF.

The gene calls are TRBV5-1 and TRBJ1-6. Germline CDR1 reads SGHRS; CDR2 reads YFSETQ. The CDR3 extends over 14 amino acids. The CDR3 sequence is CASSLGELNSPLHF.

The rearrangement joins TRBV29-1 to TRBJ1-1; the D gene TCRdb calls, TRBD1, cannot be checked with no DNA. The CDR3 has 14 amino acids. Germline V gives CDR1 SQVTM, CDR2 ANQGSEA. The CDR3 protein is CSVDSAGVGTEAFF.

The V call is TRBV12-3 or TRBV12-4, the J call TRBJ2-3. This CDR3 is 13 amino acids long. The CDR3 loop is CASSLEPGTTQYF.

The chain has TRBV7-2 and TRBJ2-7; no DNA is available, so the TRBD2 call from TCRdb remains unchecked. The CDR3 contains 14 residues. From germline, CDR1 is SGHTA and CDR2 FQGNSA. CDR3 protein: CASSWGTISYEQYF.

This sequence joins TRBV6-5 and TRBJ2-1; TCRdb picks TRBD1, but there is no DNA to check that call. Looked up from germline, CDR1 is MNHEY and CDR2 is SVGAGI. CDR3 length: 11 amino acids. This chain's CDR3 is CASTDRFKQFF.

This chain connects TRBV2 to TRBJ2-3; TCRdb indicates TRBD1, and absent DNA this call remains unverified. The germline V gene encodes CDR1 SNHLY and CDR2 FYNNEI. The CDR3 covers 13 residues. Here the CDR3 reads CASSDDRGRTQYF.

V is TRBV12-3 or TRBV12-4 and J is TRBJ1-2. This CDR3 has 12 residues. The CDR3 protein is CASSPNMGGYTF.

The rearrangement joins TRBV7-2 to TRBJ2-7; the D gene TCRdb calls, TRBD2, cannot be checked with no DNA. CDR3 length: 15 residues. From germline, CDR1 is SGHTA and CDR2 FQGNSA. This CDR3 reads CASSLDLAGLYEQYF.

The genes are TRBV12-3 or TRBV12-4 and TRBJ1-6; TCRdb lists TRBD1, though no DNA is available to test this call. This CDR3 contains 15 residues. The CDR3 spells CASSPTGIGNSPLHF.

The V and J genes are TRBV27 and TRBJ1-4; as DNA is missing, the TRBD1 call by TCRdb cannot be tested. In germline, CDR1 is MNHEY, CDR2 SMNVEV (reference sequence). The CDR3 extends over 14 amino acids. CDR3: CASSPWDRIEKLFF.

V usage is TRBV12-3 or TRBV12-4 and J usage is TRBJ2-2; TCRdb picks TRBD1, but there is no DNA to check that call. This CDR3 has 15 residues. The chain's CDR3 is CATYPDRAPTGELFF.